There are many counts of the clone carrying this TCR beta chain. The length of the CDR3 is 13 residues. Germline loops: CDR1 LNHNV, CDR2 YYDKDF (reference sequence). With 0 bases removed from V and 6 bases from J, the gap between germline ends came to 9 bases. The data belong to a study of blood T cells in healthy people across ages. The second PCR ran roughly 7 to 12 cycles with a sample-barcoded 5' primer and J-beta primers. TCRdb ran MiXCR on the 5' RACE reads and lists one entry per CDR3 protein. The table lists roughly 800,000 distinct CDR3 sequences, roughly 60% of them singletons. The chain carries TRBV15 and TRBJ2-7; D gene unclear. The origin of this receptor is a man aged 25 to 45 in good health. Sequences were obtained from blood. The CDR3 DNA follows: TGTGCCACCAGCAGAGATCGGGTTCCCGAGCAGTACTTC. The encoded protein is CATSRDRVPEQYF.